These 31 T cell receptor beta chains share one sample of origin, sequenced in a study of blood T cell repertoires in COVID-19. Assay used: immunoSEQ multiplex PCR; TCRdb lists only in-frame clones, some missing. The repertoire holds about 150,000 clones, 80% to 90% seen once, with around 15% in the top ten. Sequencing used peripheral blood. The receptor source for this set is a woman aged 40-49 years with acute or convalescent COVID-19.

The chain links TRBV11-3 to TRBJ2-7; perhaps TRBD1 as D (5 bases). The V end was cut by 1 base, the J end by 0 bases, with 7 bases between. The CDR3 is 14 amino acids. Germline-derived CDR1 and CDR2 are SGHNT and YENEEA. The CDR3 reads CASSLVQGSYEQYF. In DNA form, the CDR3 reads TGTGCCAGCAGCTTAGTTCAGGGCTCCTACGAGCAGTACTTC.

V usage is TRBV4-1 and J usage is TRBJ2-1; the match to TRBD2 covers 10 bases. Germline V gene data show CDR1 as MGHRA and CDR2 as YSYEKL. There are 17 residues in the CDR3. V was pared by 4 bases and J by 7 bases, with 13 bases of the junction left unmatched. Here the CDR3 reads CASSPLPVLAGVNEQFF. The CDR3 DNA reads TGCGCCAGCAGCCCCCTTCCTGTCCTAGCGGGAGTAAATGAGCAGTTCTTC.

This chain connects TRBV13 to TRBJ1-2; 11 nucleotides line up with TRBD1. V shed 2 bases and J 7 bases; nucleotides not matched to a gene: 15. Germline-derived CDR1 and CDR2 are PRHDT and FYEKMQ (reference sequence). The CDR3 is made up of 18 amino acids. The CDR3 region has the DNA TGTGCCAGCAGCTTACCTTATCGGACAGGGGGCGCGGTTGGTGGCTACACCTTC. Protein product: CASSLPYRTGGAVGGYTF.

CDR3 bases: TGTGCCAGCAGTTACTCGATGGCAGGCAACACCATATATTTT. Its translation is CASSYSMAGNTIYF. V gene TRBV6-2 or TRBV6-3 combines with J gene TRBJ1-3; D remains ambiguous. Germline assignment: CDR1 MNHEY and CDR2 SVGEGT. This CDR3 has 14 amino acids. V was trimmed by 0 bases and J by 7 bases, leaving 10 bases between them.

This clone showed up just a few times. The J gene is TRBJ1-1, the V gene TRBV3-1 (or the pseudogene TRBV3-2); D ambiguous. The ends were cut back, 5 bases at V and 1 base at J, with 8 bases in the middle. CDR1 is LGHDT, CDR2 YNNKEL, per germline (reference sequence). This CDR3 has 13 amino acids. The CDR3 bases are TGTGCCAGCAGCAGAAAGAGGAACACTGAAGCTTTCTTT. It translates to CASSRKRNTEAFF.

The V call is TRBV7-2, the J call TRBJ2-7, with TRBD1 identical over 9 bases. This CDR3 is built from 19 residues. In germline, CDR1 is SGHTA, CDR2 FQGNSA. With 3 bases clipped from V and 0 bases from J, the junction kept 15 bases outside the gene matches. CDR3 residues: CASSFPEVWDRATSYEQYF. The CDR3 DNA sequence: TGTGCCAGCAGCTTTCCCGAAGTTTGGGACAGGGCCACCTCCTACGAGCAGTACTTC.

The V call is TRBV5-6, the J call TRBJ2-7; D remains unclear. Germline-derived CDR1 and CDR2 are SGHDT and YYEEEE. Trimming left V 2 bases short and J 7 bases short, with 10 bases between. This CDR3 spans 12 amino acids. CDR3: CASSFSGVEQYF. The CDR3, as DNA: TGTGCCAGCAGCTTTAGTGGAGTGGAGCAGTACTTC.

This chain connects TRBV5-1 to TRBJ2-5, with 8 bases aligning to TRBD2. The CDR3 runs 17 residues. V shed 0 bases and J 1 base; nucleotides not matched to a gene: 8. Germline CDR1 reads SGHRS; CDR2 reads YFSETQ. This CDR3 is CASSLGAPGGPQETQYF. CDR3 sequence (DNA): TGCGCCAGCAGCTTGGGCGCCCCGGGAGGGCCCCAAGAGACCCAGTACTTC. Looking up the rest from reference TRBV5-1 and TRBJ2-5 gives the full variable domain: KAGVTQTPRYLIKTRGQQVTLSCSPISGHRSVSWYQQTPGQGLQFLFEYFSETQRNKGNFPGRFSGRQFSNSRSEMNVSTLELGDSALYLCASSLGAPGGPQETQYFGPGTRLLVL.

This chain connects TRBV5-1 to TRBJ2-2, with TRBD2 as a possible D gene (6 bases). Germline values: CDR1 SGHRS, CDR2 YFSETQ. Trimming took off 2 bases at V and 7 bases at J, with 15 bases between the two ends. This CDR3 has 15 residues. CDR3 amino acids: CASSFDWRGIGELFF. In DNA form, the CDR3 reads TGCGCCAGCAGCTTCGATTGGCGGGGTATCGGGGAGCTGTTTTTT.

CDR3 protein: CASSFGGGINEQFF. The CDR3, as DNA: TGTGCCAGCAGCTTCGGGGGGGGGATCAATGAGCAGTTCTTC. The chain has TRBV5-4 and TRBJ2-1; 8 nucleotides agree with TRBD2. Germline V gene sequence: CDR1 SGHNT, CDR2 YYREEE (reference sequence). The trim removed 2 bases at V and 6 bases at J, leaving 4 bases unmatched. CDR3 length equals 14 residues.

The CDR3 sequence: CSVEVSGGYGYTF. DNA for the CDR3: TGCAGCGTTGAAGTTTCAGGGGGCTATGGCTACACCTTC. The V and J genes are TRBV29-1 and TRBJ1-2, with 7 bases lining up with TRBD1. The germline V gene has CDR1 SQVTM and CDR2 ANQGSEA. There are 13 residues in the CDR3. Germline trimming cut 1 base from V and 4 bases from J; bases unmatched to any gene: 3.

The chain combines TRBV6-1 with TRBJ2-5; 8 bases line up with TRBD2. Germline V gene lookup returns CDR1 MNHNS and CDR2 SASEGT. With V trimmed by 2 bases and J by 1 base, 3 bases remained unmatched. The CDR3 consists of 15 residues. The CDR3 loop is CASSESSGFQETQYF. The CDR3 bases are TGTGCCAGCAGTGAATCTAGCGGGTTCCAAGAGACCCAGTACTTC.

The genes are TRBV4-1 and TRBJ1-2; D perhaps matches TRBD1 (5 bases). The V end lost 1 base, the J end lost 2 bases, and 8 bases lay between the germline ends. Germline-derived CDR1 and CDR2 are MGHRA and YSYEKL. The CDR3 extends over 14 amino acids. Here the CDR3 DNA reads TGCGCCAGCAGCCAAGGTTCAGGGAACTATGGCTACACCTTC. Encoded protein: CASSQGSGNYGYTF.

This clone was detected only once. The genes are TRBV30 and TRBJ2-6, with D uncertain. V lost 8 bases to trimming and J lost 0 bases, with 11 bases between them. Per the germline V gene, CDR1 is GTSNPN and CDR2 is SVGIG (reference sequence). CDR3 size: 14 residues. The DNA for the CDR3 is TGTGCCGGGAAAACTAACTCTGGGGCCAACGTCCTGACTTTC. Translated, it gives CAGKTNSGANVLTF.

Only one count was recorded for this clone. The chain joins TRBV10-3 to TRBJ2-2; maybe TRBD2 (6 bases). The CDR3 is 16 residues long. From germline, CDR1 is ENHRY and CDR2 SYGVKD. The ends were cut back, 3 bases at V and 3 bases at J, with 14 bases in the middle. The CDR3 here is CAISDRAGLYTGELFF. CDR3 DNA sequence: TGTGCCATCAGTGATAGGGCGGGGCTGTACACCGGGGAGCTGTTTTTT.

This rearrangement joins TRBV11-3 to TRBJ2-1, with D possibly being TRBD1 (6 bases). CDR1 is SGHNT, CDR2 YENEEA, per germline. V lost 3 bases, J lost 4 bases, and 7 bases lay in between. The CDR3 sequence is 13 residues long. The CDR3 protein is CASSLDRYNEQFF. The CDR3 nucleotides read TGTGCCAGCAGCTTGGACAGATACAATGAGCAGTTCTTC.

The chain has TRBV9 and TRBJ2-3; 16 positions agree with TRBD2. CDR1 and CDR2 (germline): SGDLS, YYNGEE. V was pared by 5 bases and J by 3 bases, with 6 bases of the junction left unmatched. The length of the CDR3 is 17 residues. In nucleotides, the CDR3 is TGTGCCAGCAGAACCGGGACTAGCGGGGGGGCAACAGATACGCAGTATTTT. It yields the protein CASRTGTSGGATDTQYF. Full variable domain (outside the CDR3, taken from reference TRBV9 and TRBJ2-3): DSGVTQTPKHLITATGQRVTLRCSPRSGDLSVYWYQQSLDQGLQFLIQYYNGEERAKGNILERFSAQQFPDLHSELNLSSLELGDSALYFCASRTGTSGGATDTQYFGPGTRLTVL.

The chain is built from TRBV10-2 and TRBJ1-6, with D perhaps TRBD1 (5 bases). The V gene lost 7 bases and the J gene lost 5 bases, with 18 bases spanning the gap. The CDR3 loop spans 16 amino acids. Germline V gene lookup returns CDR1 WSHSY and CDR2 SAAADI. The CDR3 DNA reads as TGCGCCAGCACCGGCTCTACAGGCGGAAATAATTCACCCCTCCACTTT. It specifies CASTGSTGGNNSPLHF.

The gene calls are TRBV20-1 and TRBJ2-7, with TRBD2 identical over 7 bases. The CDR3 runs 11 residues. Germline CDR1 DFQATT, CDR2 SNEGSKA (reference sequence). CDR3 amino acids: CIPGGGYEQYF. CDR3 in DNA: TGCATCCCCGGCGGGGGCTACGAGCAGTACTTC.

The chain employs TRBV27 and TRBJ2-7; D is unresolved. This CDR3 contains 9 residues. Germline CDR1 is MNHEY and CDR2 is SMNVEV (reference sequence). Trimming shortened V by 8 bases and J by 3 bases, and 2 bases separated the two germline ends. CDR3 coding DNA: TGTGCCAGCCACTACGAGCAGTACTTC. It is translated as CASHYEQYF.

The V gene is TRBV6-5, the J gene TRBJ2-3; the D gene is possibly TRBD2 (5 bases). Germline V gene lookup returns CDR1 MNHEY and CDR2 SVGAGI. The CDR3 runs to 12 residues. CDR3 bases: TGTGTCGTACGCGACTACACAGATACGCAGTATTTT. Translating it yields CVVRDYTDTQYF.

The chain carries TRBV3-1 (or the pseudogene TRBV3-2) and TRBJ2-1, with a weak D call TRBD2 (5 bases). V was clipped by 0 bases and J by 10 bases, with 10 bases between them. The germline V gene encodes CDR1 LGHDT and CDR2 YNNKEL (reference sequence). The CDR3 runs to 13 residues. The chain's CDR3 is CASSQEAEWEQFF. The CDR3 DNA sequence: TGTGCCAGCAGCCAAGAAGCGGAGTGGGAGCAGTTCTTC.

This rearrangement joins TRBV18 to TRBJ2-5; TRBD2 agrees at 8 bases. The length of the CDR3 is 15 residues. The junction had 9 bases not matched to a gene; V was cut back by 4 bases and J by 5 bases. From germline, CDR1 is KGHSH and CDR2 LQKENI. CDR3 protein: CASSRQAGVLETQYF. Here the CDR3 DNA reads TGTGCCAGCTCACGACAAGCGGGAGTACTGGAGACCCAGTACTTC.

V is TRBV28 and J is TRBJ2-1; 9 bases fit TRBD2. In germline, CDR1 is MDHEN, CDR2 SYDVKM. The CDR3 contains 16 residues. The J segment lost 3 bases and the V segment lost 7 bases, leaving 10 bases of the junction unmatched. The CDR3 nucleotides are TGTGCCAGCAAGGGGACTACTAGCGGGCGCTACAATGAGCAGTTCTTC. Amino acid sequence: CASKGTTSGRYNEQFF.

V is TRBV5-1 and J is TRBJ1-1, with D possibly being TRBD1 (6 bases). The CDR3 extends over 18 amino acids. CDR1 is SGHRS, CDR2 YFSETQ, per germline. V dropped 0 bases and J dropped 0 bases, with 18 bases sitting between them. The CDR3 DNA reads TGCGCCAGCAGCTTGGGCTTAGAGTCCGGGACATTGAACACTGAAGCTTTCTTT. It specifies CASSLGLESGTLNTEAFF.

V is TRBV27 and J is TRBJ1-2; D remains unclear. Germline values: CDR1 MNHEY, CDR2 SMNVEV (reference sequence). Trimming stripped 5 bases from V and 4 bases from J, with 14 bases between. The length of the CDR3 is 14 residues. CDR3 nucleotides: TGTGCCAGCAGTAATTCAGGCGACCTCTATGGCTACACCTTC. Its translation is CASSNSGDLYGYTF.

The chain combines TRBV19 with TRBJ1-6; D unclear. Germline assignment: CDR1 LNHDA and CDR2 SQIVND (reference sequence). Trimming left V 2 bases short and J 11 bases short, with 16 bases between. The CDR3 covers 15 residues. Here the CDR3 DNA reads TGTGCCAGTAGTATACGCCAAGACTTCTTTCCACCCCTCCACTTT. Protein product: CASSIRQDFFPPLHF.

The chain couples TRBV6-1 to TRBJ2-3, with TRBD1 matching 7 bases. Germline loops: CDR1 MNHNS, CDR2 SASEGT. The CDR3 contains 16 residues. V was clipped by 2 bases and J by 0 bases; unmatched bases: 5. This chain's CDR3 is CASSEWWTGSTDTQYF. The CDR3 region has the DNA TGTGCCAGCAGTGAATGGTGGACAGGAAGCACAGATACGCAGTATTTT.

The V gene is TRBV19, the J gene TRBJ2-2; TRBD2 aligns across 7 bases. The CDR3 is made up of 12 amino acids. The V gene's germline CDR1 is LNHDA and CDR2 SQIVND (reference sequence). The V and J ends lost 8 bases and 4 bases, in that order; junction bases with no gene match: 1. For the CDR3, the DNA is TGTGCCAGTGGGAGGGCCACCGGGGAGCTGTTTTTT. It is translated as CASGRATGELFF. The entire variable domain, with the rest obtained from reference TRBV19 and TRBJ2-2, is as follows: DGGITQSPKYLFRKEGQNVTLSCEQNLNHDAMYWYRQDPGQGLRLIYYSQIVNDFQKGDIAEGYSVSREKKESFPLTVTSAQKNPTAFYLCASGRATGELFFGEGSRLTVL.

DNA of the CDR3: TGTGCCAGCAGTTTAGGTTCAGTGAACACTGAAGCTTTCTTT. It encodes CASSLGSVNTEAFF. The J gene is TRBJ1-1, the V gene TRBV27; unclear D gene. This CDR3 is built from 14 residues. Germline V lookup: CDR1 MNHEY, CDR2 SMNVEV (reference sequence). The V end lost 2 bases, the J end lost 0 bases, and 7 bases lay between the germline ends.

V is TRBV4-1 and J is TRBJ1-2; D is perhaps TRBD1 (5 bases). The CDR3 totals 16 residues. The V gene lost 4 bases and the J gene lost 0 bases, with 15 bases spanning the gap. Germline CDR1 is MGHRA and CDR2 is YSYEKL. CDR3 DNA: TGCGCCAGCAGCCCCACCGGGGGAGTAACTAACTATGGCTACACCTTC. Protein sequence: CASSPTGGVTNYGYTF.